This TCR beta chain was documented in a study of blood T cell repertoires in COVID-19. Turning to the study itself: COVID-19 samples from acute and convalescent phases originated in the United States, Italy and Spain. Sources were T cells, B-cell-depleted T cells, or PBMCs; the material itself was cDNA or gDNA.

Followed over time, Seattle patients had been enrolled while infection was active. Authors' analysis steps: Reference gene primers were amplified, and this amplification served to estimate nucleated cell counts. Measured with immunoSEQ multiplex PCR; TCRdb has only the in-frame clones, and not every one. V, J and clone size derive from that table, while D and trimming were established from the DNA sequence. The sample includes some 240,000 clones, 82% of them seen just once. The V and J ends lost 5 bases and 3 bases, in that order; junction bases with no gene match: 12. The CDR3 spans 16 residues. CDR1 and CDR2 from the germline V gene are SGHAT and FQNNGV.

The chain combines TRBV11-2 with TRBJ2-7; 8 bases fit TRBD2. This receptor was identified in a woman aged 65 to 85 with COVID-19, enrolled during active disease. Sequenced sample: peripheral blood. CDR3 in amino acids: CASSKNLGLGNYEQYF. Here the CDR3 DNA reads TGTGCCAGCAGCAAAAACCTGGGACTAGGGAACTACGAGCAGTACTTC. Supplemented by reference TRBV11-2 and TRBJ2-7, the full variable domain reads EAGVAQSPRYKIIEKRQSVAFWCNPISGHATLYWYQQILGQGPKLLIQFQNNGVVDDSQLPKDRFSAERLKGVDSTLKIQPAKLEDSAVYLCASSKNLGLGNYEQYFGPGTRLTVT.